Shown below are 32 T cell receptor beta chains from a single sample sequenced in a study of regulatory T cells in long-lasting Graves disease (dated by TCRdb to about 2021). In the paper's terms, the time point label means: newly diagnosed GD, antithyroid drugs for less than 3 months. RNA was extracted from PBMCs in TRIzol for both TCR sequencing and RNA sequencing. Library construction relied on multiplex PCR. For sequencing, an Illumina HiSeq 4000 was employed. To build TCR beta libraries, CDR3 regions were amplified by Arm-PCR using iRepertoire HTBI primers. TCRdb reprocessed the public reads (quality trimming at Q25 with fastp, clone calling with MiXCR) and kept in-frame beta chains. Identical CDR3 proteins give one entry, which carries the most common genes and DNA. This sample comprises approximately 540,000 distinct CDR3 sequences, around 13% of them detected only once. The ten largest clones take up around 9.3% of the sample.

These same records also appear under a second study, on T cells in Graves' hyperthyroidism and ophthalmopathy.

The sample in question was peripheral blood mononuclear cells (PBMCs), obtained at new diagnosis, from a patient treated with antithyroid drugs. These receptors were collected from a woman in her 30s with Graves disease. Donor details come from another sample of the same person, matched by shared clones.

The J gene is TRBJ2-6, the V gene TRBV29-1, with no clear D. Trimming pared 5 bases from V and 0 bases from J, leaving 17 bases between. CDR1 is SQVTM, CDR2 ANQGSEA, per germline. The CDR3 length is 17 residues. The CDR3 DNA follows: TGCAGCGTTTTCGGCGTTACCTCTCCCTCTGGGGCCAACGTCCTGACTTTC. Translation: CSVFGVTSPSGANVLTF.

This clonotype was counted between two and nine times. This chain connects TRBV2 to TRBJ2-7; D uncertain. V dropped 7 bases and J dropped 2 bases, with 15 bases sitting between them. CDR1 and CDR2 (germline): SNHLY, FYNNEI. The CDR3 runs to 14 residues. This chain's CDR3 is CASMSPSQTYEQYF. The CDR3 DNA reads TGTGCCAGCATGAGTCCATCACAGACCTACGAGCAGTACTTC.

V and J are TRBV5-1 and TRBJ2-6; 9 bases agree with TRBD1. The germline gives CDR1 SGHRS, CDR2 YFSETQ. V gave up 4 bases and J gave up 0 bases; unmatched junction bases: 5. The CDR3 runs to 17 residues. For the CDR3, the DNA is TGCGCCAGCAGCCCGACGACAGGGGGCTCTGGGGCCAACGTCCTGACTTTC. Amino acid sequence: CASSPTTGGSGANVLTF.

Worth noting for this clonotype: At one boundary the junction diverges from the germline segment, which might be a read error. This chain connects TRBV19 to TRBJ1-2; the D is unclear. Germline-derived CDR1 and CDR2 are LNHDA and SQIVND (reference sequence). The CDR3 totals 8 residues. The CDR3 nucleotides are TGTGCTAATCGAGCAGCCGCCTTC. It specifies CANRAAAF.

This clonotype was seen ten or more times. The chain recombines TRBV7-3 with TRBJ2-1, with D possibly being TRBD2 (5 bases). With 5 bases removed from V and 10 bases from J, the gap between germline ends came to 9 bases. This CDR3 has 11 amino acids. The germline V gene encodes CDR1 SGHTA and CDR2 FQGTGA. This CDR3 is CASSAGGEQFF. As DNA, the CDR3 is TGTGCCAGCAGCGCAGGAGGAGAGCAGTTCTTC.

There are many counts of this clonotype. The chain has TRBV7-9 and TRBJ1-2, with D unresolved. The V and J ends lost 0 bases and 5 bases respectively, with 16 bases between them. Germline V gene lookup returns CDR1 SEHNR and CDR2 FQNEAQ (reference sequence). This CDR3 spans 16 amino acids. The CDR3 is CASSLARTTLDYGYTF. The CDR3 DNA follows: TGTGCCAGCAGCTTAGCTCGGACCACCTTGGATTATGGCTACACCTTC.

Turning to this clonotype: A read error may produce the germline difference seen at one junction end. The chain combines TRBV19 with TRBJ2-7, with 7 bases aligning to TRBD2. CDR1 LNHDA and CDR2 SQIVND come from the germline V gene (reference sequence). The CDR3 covers 15 residues. The DNA of the CDR3 is TGTGCCAGTAGTATTGATGCGGGAGTGACCTACGAGCAGTGCTTC. This gives the protein CASSIDAGVTYEQCF.

This clonotype was detected only once. The chain joins TRBV29-1 to TRBJ2-7; 8 nucleotides line up with TRBD2. Per germline, CDR1 SQVTM and CDR2 ANQGSEA. CDR3 length equals 13 residues. After removal of 2 bases from V and 4 bases from J, the junction contained 4 bases not matched to a gene. This CDR3 reads CSVETSGTYEQYF. The CDR3 DNA is TGCAGCGTTGAAACTAGCGGCACTTACGAGCAGTACTTC.

This clonotype was observed at least ten times. The V and J genes are TRBV5-1 and TRBJ1-2, with D perhaps TRBD1 (6 bases). Trimming pared 0 bases from V and 8 bases from J, leaving 14 bases between. Germline V gene data show CDR1 as SGHRS and CDR2 as YFSETQ. There are 14 residues in the CDR3. CDR3 in DNA: TGCGCCAGCAGCTTGGATGGGGGGCGTGCCGGCTACACCTTC. Encoded protein: CASSLDGGRAGYTF.

V is TRBV7-9 and J is TRBJ2-1, with TRBD2 as a possible D gene (7 bases). CDR1 and CDR2 (germline): SEHNR, FQNEAQ (reference sequence). The CDR3 is 16 residues long. Trimming stripped 3 bases from V and 7 bases from J, with 19 bases between. The chain's CDR3 is CASSLGRGGAWNEQFF. CDR3 DNA: TGTGCCAGCAGCTTGGGAAGGGGGGGCGCGTGGAATGAGCAGTTCTTC.

This clonotype was seen at least ten times. The J gene is TRBJ2-1, the V gene TRBV20-1, with 11 bases fitting TRBD2. The CDR3 spans 17 residues. Germline assignment: CDR1 DFQATT and CDR2 SNEGSKA (reference sequence). V trimming: 0 bases; J trimming: 10 bases; junction bases outside the gene matches: 14. CDR3 sequence reads: CSAREGGGLAAFGEQFF. CDR3 bases: TGCAGTGCTAGAGAGGGGGGGGGACTAGCGGCCTTTGGGGAGCAGTTCTTC.

The CDR3 DNA reads as TGTGCCAGCAGCTCATATTCAGGGAATCAGCCCCAGCATTTT. It translates to CASSSYSGNQPQHF. The chain carries TRBV5-6 and TRBJ1-5, with TRBD1 as a possible D gene (5 bases). Looked up from germline, CDR1 is SGHDT and CDR2 is YYEEEE. V was trimmed by 3 bases and J by 4 bases, leaving 11 bases between them. The CDR3 covers 14 residues.

The gene calls are TRBV7-6 and TRBJ2-7, with 10 bases aligning to TRBD2. The junction had 8 bases not matched to a gene; V was cut back by 5 bases and J by 1 base. This CDR3 comprises 16 residues. The germline CDR1 and CDR2 sequences are SGHVS and FNYEAQ. CDR3 amino acids: CASSPVGAGGSYEQYF. The CDR3 region has the DNA TGTGCCAGCAGCCCCGTGGGAGCGGGAGGGTCCTACGAGCAGTACTTC.

This clonotype showed up many times. The V and J genes are TRBV3-1 and TRBJ1-2; D call uncertain. The V gene lost 4 bases and the J gene lost 5 bases, with 8 bases spanning the gap. The CDR3 extends over 12 amino acids. Germline CDR1 reads LGHDT; CDR2 reads YNNKEL (reference sequence). The CDR3 loop is CASSRTEYGYTF. The CDR3 bases are TGTGCCAGCAGCCGAACAGAGTATGGCTACACCTTC.

This clonotype was seen ten or more times. V and J are TRBV7-2 and TRBJ2-7; tentative D call: TRBD2 (6 bases). V was clipped by 3 bases and J by 0 bases, with 15 bases between them. Per the germline V gene, CDR1 is SGHTA and CDR2 is FQGNSA. There are 16 residues in the CDR3. In DNA form, the CDR3 reads TGTGCCAGCAGCTTCCACGGCGGACTAAGCTCCTACGAGCAGTACTTC. Protein sequence: CASSFHGGLSSYEQYF.

This clonotype was counted many times. The genes are TRBV27 and TRBJ2-1; D remains unclear. Trimming removed 6 bases at V and 0 bases at J, with 12 bases between. Germline V gene data show CDR1 as MNHEY and CDR2 as SMNVEV (reference sequence). The CDR3 spans 15 residues. Here the CDR3 reads CASRPWGSSYNEQFF. CDR3 DNA: TGTGCCAGCAGACCATGGGGATCCTCCTACAATGAGCAGTTCTTC.

This clonotype was seen at least ten times. The CDR3 spells CASSFQGINQPQHF. Written as DNA, the CDR3 is TGTGCCAGCAGCTTTCAGGGGATCAATCAGCCCCAGCATTTT. This chain links TRBV7-2 with TRBJ1-5, with D possibly matching TRBD1 (6 bases). The CDR3 totals 14 residues. Looked up from germline, CDR1 is SGHTA and CDR2 is FQGNSA. V was trimmed by 3 bases and J by 3 bases, leaving 9 bases between them. Variable domain in full (rest from reference TRBV7-2 and TRBJ1-5): GAGVSQSPSNKVTEKGKDVELRCDPISGHTALYWYRQSLGQGLEFLIYFQGNSAPDKSGLPSDRFSAERTGGSVSTLTIQRTQQEDSAVYLCASSFQGINQPQHFGDGTRLSIL.

This clonotype was observed at least ten times. The chain joins TRBV27 to TRBJ2-7; D call uncertain. The germline V gene encodes CDR1 MNHEY and CDR2 SMNVEV (reference sequence). The V gene lost 4 bases and the J gene lost 1 base, with 11 bases spanning the gap. This CDR3 contains 14 residues. Here the CDR3 reads CASSSLDASYEQYF. CDR3 sequence (DNA): TGTGCCAGCAGTTCCCTGGACGCATCCTACGAGCAGTACTTC.

This clonotype was counted many times. The rearrangement uses TRBV10-3 and TRBJ2-7; 7 bases match TRBD2. There are 14 residues in the CDR3. Germline V CDR1 and CDR2: ENHRY, SYGVKD. The ends lost 6 bases at V and 3 bases at J; junction bases unmatched: 8. CDR3 sequence: CAISMGLADYEQYF. The CDR3 DNA follows: TGTGCCATCAGCATGGGGCTAGCGGACTACGAGCAGTACTTC.

The chain carries TRBV19 and TRBJ2-3; tentative D call: TRBD2 (6 bases). This CDR3 has 15 residues. Germline CDR1 reads LNHDA; CDR2 reads SQIVND (reference sequence). V was clipped by 10 bases and J by 6 bases, with 23 bases between them. For the CDR3, the DNA is TGTGCCAATCCGACAAGGGACTCGGCCCCCGATACGCAGTATTTT. It encodes CANPTRDSAPDTQYF. The complete variable domain, with remaining parts taken from reference TRBV19 and TRBJ2-3, reads DGGITQSPKYLFRKEGQNVTLSCEQNLNHDAMYWYRQDPGQGLRLIYYSQIVNDFQKGDIAEGYSVSREKKESFPLTVTSAQKNPTAFYLCANPTRDSAPDTQYFGPGTRLTVL.

This clonotype was counted a few times. The CDR3 loop is CSARVGWADTQYF. In DNA form, the CDR3 reads TGCAGTGCTAGAGTAGGGTGGGCAGATACGCAGTATTTT. The chain combines TRBV20-1 with TRBJ2-3; D gene uncertain. The germline V gene encodes CDR1 DFQATT and CDR2 SNEGSKA (reference sequence). The germline V and J ends were trimmed by 1 base and 4 bases, with 9 bases remaining between them. The CDR3 extends over 13 amino acids.

This clonotype was counted between two and nine times. This chain uses TRBV20-1 with TRBJ2-4; 12 bases line up with TRBD2. The CDR3 spans 17 residues. Germline CDR1 is DFQATT and CDR2 is SNEGSKA (reference sequence). Germline trimming cut 5 bases from V and 0 bases from J; bases unmatched to any gene: 8. The CDR3 loop is CSAQGLAGPIAKNIQYF. CDR3 in DNA: TGCAGTGCTCAAGGACTAGCGGGGCCGATAGCCAAAAACATTCAGTACTTC.

There are many counts of this clonotype. A much more abundant neighbour one base away suggests this may be a read error. J is TRBJ1-1 and V is TRBV6-5, with a tentative D call TRBD1 (6 bases). Germline CDR1 is MNHEY and CDR2 is SVGAGI. The CDR3 has 17 residues. The CDR3, as DNA: TGTGCCGGCAGTTCAATGATCACAGGGCTCTTGAACACTGAAGCTTTCTTT. Translating it yields CAGSSMITGLLNTEAFF.

V is TRBV5-4 and J is TRBJ1-4; D is perhaps TRBD1 (6 bases). Germline CDR1 SGHNT, CDR2 YYREEE (reference sequence). This CDR3 region has 14 residues. Between the trimmed V and J ends, which lost 3 bases and 5 bases, there was a span of 11 bases. CDR3 sequence: CASSSGQKNEKLFF. Written as DNA, the CDR3 is TGTGCCAGCAGCTCAGGACAGAAGAATGAAAAACTGTTTTTT.

This clonotype has a count of ten or more. V gene TRBV27 combines with J gene TRBJ2-5; 8 nucleotides match TRBD1. The CDR3 contains 14 residues. The germline gives CDR1 MNHEY, CDR2 SMNVEV (reference sequence). Unmatched junction bases numbered 5, after V lost 4 bases and J lost 4 bases. The CDR3 DNA reads as TGTGCCAGCAGTTGGACAGGGCAGGGAGAGACCCAGTACTTC. It yields the protein CASSWTGQGETQYF.

This clonotype occurred many times. This sequence joins TRBV2 and TRBJ1-2; tentative D call: TRBD1 (5 bases). CDR3 length: 17 amino acids. Trimming removed 3 bases at V and 4 bases at J, with 21 bases between. CDR1 and CDR2 (germline): SNHLY, FYNNEI. CDR3 coding DNA: TGTGCCAGCAGTGATCCCCCCGGGACGGGATCGGGCTATGGCTACACCTTC. This translates into CASSDPPGTGSGYGYTF.

The V and J genes are TRBV28 and TRBJ2-4; TRBD1 might be the D (5 bases). CDR3 length: 16 residues. Trimming took off 1 base at V and 2 bases at J, with 12 bases between the two ends. CDR1 and CDR2 from the germline V gene are MDHEN and SYDVKM. CDR3 in amino acids: CASSLYVRASKNIQYF. The CDR3 coding sequence is TGTGCCAGCAGTTTATATGTCAGGGCATCCAAAAACATTCAGTACTTC.

This clonotype was detected ten times or more. The gene calls are TRBV2 and TRBJ1-2, with 8 bases identical to TRBD1. The germline gives CDR1 SNHLY, CDR2 FYNNEI. This CDR3 contains 13 residues. With 4 bases clipped from V and 7 bases from J, the junction kept 5 bases outside the gene matches. For the CDR3, the DNA is TGTGCCAGCAGTGGCAGGGGGCTTAGTGGCTACACCTTC. The encoded protein is CASSGRGLSGYTF.

This clonotype was recorded at least ten times. V usage is TRBV6-1 and J usage is TRBJ1-1; no reliable D call. The CDR3 totals 14 residues. Trimming pared 5 bases from V and 1 base from J, leaving 11 bases between. Per germline, CDR1 MNHNS and CDR2 SASEGT. The CDR3: CASSLGNRNTEAFF. The CDR3 DNA sequence: TGTGCCAGCAGTCTGGGAAATCGGAACACTGAAGCTTTCTTT.

This clonotype came up many times. This sequence joins TRBV20-1 and TRBJ2-7, with 13 bases matching TRBD2. Germline CDR1 and CDR2: DFQATT and SNEGSKA (reference sequence). Unmatched junction bases numbered 9, after V lost 3 bases and J lost 1 base. This CDR3 spans 17 amino acids. Written as DNA, the CDR3 is TGCAGTGCTAGCGGACTAGCGGGAGTTTTCAAGTCCTACGAGCAGTACTTC. The encoded protein is CSASGLAGVFKSYEQYF.

This clonotype was seen a few times. Given a far larger clone just one base away, this is likely a sequencing read error. The chain has TRBV28 and TRBJ2-1; weak D call: TRBD1 (5 bases). The CDR3 totals 13 residues. Germline V CDR1 and CDR2: MDHEN, SYDVKM. Here the CDR3 reads CASSEALTGGQFF. For the CDR3, the DNA is TGCGCCAGCAGTGAAGCCCTAACAGGTGGGCAGTTCTTC.

This clonotype was counted many times. The chain is built from TRBV19 and TRBJ1-4, with 10 bases fitting TRBD1. Germline CDR1 reads LNHDA; CDR2 reads SQIVND (reference sequence). Trimming cost V 6 bases and J 4 bases; bases outside gene matches: 5. This CDR3 is built from 15 residues. Written as DNA, the CDR3 is TGTGCCAGTAGAGACAGGGGGCAGGTTAATGAAAAACTGTTTTTT. It codes for CASRDRGQVNEKLFF.